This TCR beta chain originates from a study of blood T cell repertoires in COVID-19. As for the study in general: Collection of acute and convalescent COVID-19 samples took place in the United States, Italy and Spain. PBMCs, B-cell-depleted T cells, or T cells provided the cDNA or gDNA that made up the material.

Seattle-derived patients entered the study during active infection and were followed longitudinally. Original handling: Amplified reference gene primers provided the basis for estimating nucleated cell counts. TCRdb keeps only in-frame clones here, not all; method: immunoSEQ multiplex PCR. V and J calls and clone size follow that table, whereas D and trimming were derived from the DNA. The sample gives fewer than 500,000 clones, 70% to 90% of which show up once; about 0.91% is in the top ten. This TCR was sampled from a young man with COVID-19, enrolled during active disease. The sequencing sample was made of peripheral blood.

The CDR3 sequence: CASSFSIQGVGTDTQYF. The CDR3 DNA is TGTGCCAGTAGTTTTTCGATCCAGGGGGTGGGGACAGATACGCAGTATTTT. The rearrangement links TRBV19 to TRBJ2-3; 7 bases are a match to TRBD1. Unmatched junction bases numbered 14, after V lost 5 bases and J lost 3 bases. The CDR3 contains 17 residues. Germline V lookup: CDR1 LNHDA, CDR2 SQIVND (reference sequence).